This TCR beta chain was captured by sequencing in a study of T-cell memory formation after mild COVID-19. Each CDR3 protein is one row after TCRdb ran MiXCR on the 5' RACE reads. The sample holds around 450,000 distinct CDR3 sequences, less than 25% seen once. The germline gives CDR1 MGHRA, CDR2 YSYEKL. The junction had 7 bases not matched to a gene; V was cut back by 4 bases and J by 2 bases. The CDR3 runs to 16 residues. This clonotype has just a few counts. This clonotype was sampled from an adult woman who had mild COVID-19 (a few samples of this study predate the infection). Cell type and time point are not known. The specimen was PBMCs or a T cell subset sorted from them (not recorded which). V and J are TRBV4-1 and TRBJ2-1; 8 bases are shared with TRBD2. As DNA, the CDR3 is TGCGCCAGCAGCCTCCGGGGGGGCCGACCCTACAATGAGCAGTTCTTC. Residues: CASSLRGGRPYNEQFF.